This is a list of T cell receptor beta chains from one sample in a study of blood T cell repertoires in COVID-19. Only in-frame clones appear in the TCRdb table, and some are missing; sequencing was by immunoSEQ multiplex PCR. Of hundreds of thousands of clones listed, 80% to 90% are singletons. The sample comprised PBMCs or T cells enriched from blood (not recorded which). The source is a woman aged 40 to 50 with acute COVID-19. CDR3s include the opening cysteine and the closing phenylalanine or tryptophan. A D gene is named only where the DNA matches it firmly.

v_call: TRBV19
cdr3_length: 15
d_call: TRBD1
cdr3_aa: CASNPTGKGNQPQHF

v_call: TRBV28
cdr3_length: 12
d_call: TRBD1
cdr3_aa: CASNTGGTEAFF

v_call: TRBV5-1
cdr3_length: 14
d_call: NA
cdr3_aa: CASSLADTNTEAFF

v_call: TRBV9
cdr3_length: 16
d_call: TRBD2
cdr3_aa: CASSVAAGGPTDTQYF

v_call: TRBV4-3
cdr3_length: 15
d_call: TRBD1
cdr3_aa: CASSQDPETGEKLFF

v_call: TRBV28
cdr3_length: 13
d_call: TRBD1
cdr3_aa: CATQQGRSVEAFF

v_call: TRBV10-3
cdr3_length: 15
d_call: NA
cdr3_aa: CAISESLGENTEAFF

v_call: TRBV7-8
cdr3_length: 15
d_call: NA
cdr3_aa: CASSLRLTTDQPQHF

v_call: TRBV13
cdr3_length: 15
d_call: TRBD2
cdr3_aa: CASSSSGRLSYEQYF

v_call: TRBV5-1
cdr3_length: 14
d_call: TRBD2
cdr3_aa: CASRGTSDNNEQFF

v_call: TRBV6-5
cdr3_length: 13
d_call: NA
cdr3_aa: CASSYRPGDTQYF

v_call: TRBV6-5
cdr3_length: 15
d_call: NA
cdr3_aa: CASSYFRARNTEAFF

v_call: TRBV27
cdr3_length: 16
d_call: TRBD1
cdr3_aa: CASSTTGTGVINEQYF

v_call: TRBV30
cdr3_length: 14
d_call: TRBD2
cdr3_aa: CAWSGTSDTSEQFF

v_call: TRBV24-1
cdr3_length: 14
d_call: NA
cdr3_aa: CATSDHREGAEAFF

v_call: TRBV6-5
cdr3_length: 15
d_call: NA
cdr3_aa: CASSSIASGANVLTF

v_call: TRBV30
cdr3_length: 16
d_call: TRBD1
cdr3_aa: CAWSVLGTGGNSPLHF

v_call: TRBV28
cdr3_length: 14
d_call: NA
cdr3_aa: CASSLGHSNQPQHF

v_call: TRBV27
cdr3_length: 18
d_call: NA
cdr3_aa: CASSLGLAPAGSYNEQFF

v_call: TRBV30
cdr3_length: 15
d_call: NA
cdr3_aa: CAWSQDSISGNTIYF

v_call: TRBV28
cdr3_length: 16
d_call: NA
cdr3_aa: CASSFTVNRENTEAFF

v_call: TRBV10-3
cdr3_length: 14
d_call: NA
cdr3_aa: CAISNQGPYTEAFF

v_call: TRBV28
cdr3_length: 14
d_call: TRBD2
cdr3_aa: CASSPPSGRNEQFF

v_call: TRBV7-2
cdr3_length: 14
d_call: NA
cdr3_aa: CASSSPRAVYGYTF

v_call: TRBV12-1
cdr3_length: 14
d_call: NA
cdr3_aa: CASSGRDPSNEQFF

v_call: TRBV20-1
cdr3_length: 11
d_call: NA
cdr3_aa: CSALHPPETFF

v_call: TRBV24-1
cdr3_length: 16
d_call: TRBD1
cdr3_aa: CATSEPTGQVDNEQFF

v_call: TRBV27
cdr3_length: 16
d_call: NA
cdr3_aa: CASSLGRLVRADTQYF

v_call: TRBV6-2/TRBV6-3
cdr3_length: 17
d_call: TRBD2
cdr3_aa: CASSYSRTSGASYEQYF

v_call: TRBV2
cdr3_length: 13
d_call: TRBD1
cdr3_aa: CASGPDRGYEQYF

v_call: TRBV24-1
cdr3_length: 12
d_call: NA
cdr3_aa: CEAGATNYGYTF

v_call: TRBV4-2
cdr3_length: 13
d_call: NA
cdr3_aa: CASSQSTGEMAFF

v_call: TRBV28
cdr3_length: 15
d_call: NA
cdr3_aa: CASSTTGNSGNTIYF

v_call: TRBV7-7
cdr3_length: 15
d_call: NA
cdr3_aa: CASSPGVGGLGELFF

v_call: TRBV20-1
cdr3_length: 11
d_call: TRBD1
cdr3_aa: CSARTGQGQFF

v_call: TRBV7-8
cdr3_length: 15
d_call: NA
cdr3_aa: CASSPRWLEDQPQHF

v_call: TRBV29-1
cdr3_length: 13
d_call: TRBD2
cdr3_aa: CSALTSGTYEQYF